The rows below give T cell receptor beta chains drawn from one sample of a study of control samples from healthy donors and cancer patients. Sequencing used immunoSEQ multiplex PCR; TCRdb keeps in-frame clones, though not all of them. This sample has over 100,000 clones, with around nine tenths found just once. The sequenced material came from blood. All receptors derive from a man in his forties or fifties in good health. Each CDR3 is given with its conserved first and last residue. A D gene is named only where the DNA matches it firmly. For some rows the clone size is stated as once, few or many, or as a class when expanded; others skip it.

V	size	D	J	CDR3	DNA
TRBV10-3	-	TRBD2	TRBJ2-5	CAISPTSGQETQYF	TGTGCCATCAGCCCGACTAGCGGCCAAGAGACCCAGTACTTC
TRBV2	-	TRBD1	TRBJ2-2	CASSPRGHTGELFF	TGTGCCAGCTCCCCCAGGGGGCACACCGGGGAGCTGTTTTTT
TRBV5-1	-	-	TRBJ2-1	CASSFRPYNEQFF	TGCGCCAGCAGTTTCAGGCCTTACAATGAGCAGTTCTTC
TRBV27	once	TRBD1	TRBJ1-2	CASSVDRDSYYGYTF	TGTGCCAGCAGCGTAGACAGGGACTCATACTATGGCTACACCTTC
TRBV5-1	-	-	TRBJ2-5	CASSWRGEETQYF	TGCGCCAGCAGCTGGAGGGGGGAGGAGACCCAGTACTTC
TRBV4-1	-	-	TRBJ2-7	CASSQEDTGSYEQYF	TGCGCCAGCAGCCAAGAGGACACAGGGAGCTACGAGCAGTACTTC
TRBV5-1	-	-	TRBJ1-2	CASSLGTGLRGYTF	TGCGCCAGCAGCTTGGGTACGGGGCTCCGGGGCTACACCTTC
TRBV28	once	-	TRBJ2-5	CASSSGTWGQYF	TGTGCCAGCAGTTCCGGGACGTGGGGCCAGTACTTC
TRBV27	-	-	TRBJ2-1	CASSQGTKQFF	TGTGCCAGCAGTCAAGGGACAAAGCAGTTCTTC
TRBV5-4	-	-	TRBJ2-2	CASSLVGGPGELFF	TGTGCCAGCAGCTTGGTAGGGGGGCCCGGGGAGCTGTTTTTT
TRBV5-1	-	-	TRBJ1-6	CASSLASSSYNSPLHF	TGCGCCAGCAGCTTGGCCAGCAGCTCCTATAATTCACCCCTCCACTTT
TRBV5-4	-	-	TRBJ1-1	CASSSSGTEAFF	TGTGCCAGCAGCTCGTCCGGCACTGAAGCTTTCTTT
TRBV11-2	-	-	TRBJ1-1	CASSLGRTGSTEAFF	TGTGCCAGCAGCTTAGGCCGGACGGGGAGCACTGAAGCTTTCTTT
TRBV28	-	-	TRBJ1-4	CASSPREDLFF	TGTGCCAGCAGCCCCCGGGAAGATCTGTTTTTT
TRBV2	-	-	TRBJ2-7	CASSESRTSPKF	TGTGCCAGCAGTGAATCTCGTACTAGTCCAAAGTTC
TRBV2	-	TRBD1	TRBJ1-5	CASSEDLTGVEQPQHF	TGTGCCAGCAGTGAAGACCTGACAGGGGTTGAACAGCCCCAGCATTTT
TRBV5-6	-	TRBD1	TRBJ1-1	CATNRWDRPLSEAFF	TGTGCCACTAACAGGTGGGACAGGCCCTTATCTGAAGCTTTCTTT
TRBV11-3	-	-	TRBJ2-7	CASSVGHGSYEQYF	TGTGCCAGCAGCGTCGGACACGGTTCCTACGAGCAGTACTTC
TRBV5-1	-	-	TRBJ2-1	CASSPGPQYNEQFF	TGCGCCAGCAGCCCCGGCCCTCAGTACAATGAGCAGTTCTTC
TRBV9	-	-	TRBJ2-7	CASSPSAGSHEQYF	TGTGCCAGCAGCCCGTCGGCAGGGTCTCACGAGCAGTACTTC
TRBV2	-	-	TRBJ1-2	CASPGGPDGGYTF	TGTGCCAGCCCCGGGGGCCCTGACGGTGGCTACACCTTC
TRBV19	few	-	TRBJ1-1	CASSMAGTEAFF	TGTGCCAGTAGTATGGCTGGGACTGAAGCTTTCTTT
TRBV2	-	-	TRBJ2-7	CASTRVYGYEQYF	TGTGCCAGCACCAGGGTCTACGGCTACGAGCAGTACTTC
TRBV12-3/TRBV12-4	-	TRBD1	TRBJ1-5	CASSKTGGQPQHF	TGTGCCAGCAGTAAAACAGGGGGTCAGCCCCAGCATTTT
TRBV19	once	-	TRBJ1-5	CASSTTASNQPQHF	TGTGCCAGTAGTACAACAGCTTCCAATCAGCCCCAGCATTTT
TRBV12-3/TRBV12-4	once	-	TRBJ1-1	CASRFDGRSEAFF	TGTGCCAGCAGATTCGACGGGCGAAGTGAAGCTTTCTTT
TRBV9	once	-	TRBJ2-5	CASSALTSGETQYF	TGTGCCAGCAGCGCCCTAACCTCCGGGGAGACCCAGTACTTC
TRBV5-4	-	-	TRBJ2-5	CASSSTKGLGETQYF	TGTGCCAGCAGCTCTACGAAGGGTCTGGGGGAGACCCAGTACTTC
TRBV6-2/TRBV6-3	-	-	TRBJ2-7	CASSYKGNEQYF	TGTGCCAGCAGTTACAAAGGGAACGAGCAGTACTTC
TRBV11-2	-	-	TRBJ1-6	CASSSSGPGSSSYNSPLHF	TGTGCCAGCAGCTCGAGTGGTCCAGGGTCGAGCTCCTATAATTCACCCCTCCACTTT
TRBV30	-	TRBD2	TRBJ2-5	CAWRGQRGEETQYF	TGTGCCTGGAGGGGCCAGCGGGGGGAAGAGACCCAGTACTTC
TRBV7-2	-	-	TRBJ2-3	CASSPLGDSTDTQYF	TGTGCCAGCAGCCCCCTGGGGGATAGCACAGATACGCAGTATTTT
TRBV18	once	TRBD1	TRBJ1-2	CASSSDRDGSYGYTF	TGTGCCAGCTCGTCTGACAGGGATGGGAGCTATGGCTACACCTTC
TRBV14	-	-	TRBJ1-2	CASSQDLHRDYGYTF	TGTGCCAGCAGCCAAGATCTTCACAGGGATTATGGCTACACCTTC
TRBV5-1	once	-	TRBJ2-6	CASHSGSLAGANVLTF	TGCGCCAGCCATTCGGGCTCACTGGCTGGGGCCAACGTCCTGACTTTC
TRBV19	-	-	TRBJ1-6	CASSIAYNSPLHF	TGTGCCAGTAGTATCGCCTATAATTCACCCCTCCACTTT
TRBV28	-	TRBD1	TRBJ1-5	CASARPLDRVNSNQPQHF	TGTGCCAGCGCCCGACCATTGGACAGGGTCAATAGCAATCAGCCCCAGCATTTT
TRBV7-3	-	-	TRBJ2-2	CASSTPTGELFF	TGTGCCAGCAGCACACCGACCGGGGAGCTGTTTTTT
TRBV19	-	-	TRBJ2-3	CASSIDAGARPSTDTQYF	TGTGCCAGTAGTATTGATGCAGGGGCGAGACCTAGCACAGATACGCAGTATTTT
TRBV3-1/TRBV3-2	-	-	TRBJ1-6	CASSQTRITGISPLHF	TGTGCCAGCAGCCAAACTCGTATTACAGGGATCTCACCCCTCCACTTT
TRBV18	-	TRBD1	TRBJ2-3	CASSRGTGSTDTQYF	TGTGCCAGCTCACGGGGGACAGGTAGCACAGATACGCAGTATTTT
TRBV5-1	-	-	TRBJ1-1	CASNLAVPVNTEAFF	TGCGCCAGCAATCTGGCAGTACCAGTGAACACTGAAGCTTTCTTT
TRBV11-2	-	TRBD2	TRBJ2-5	CASSLAATSGGYQETQYF	TGTGCCAGCAGCTTAGCAGCGACTAGCGGGGGGTACCAAGAGACCCAGTACTTC
TRBV21-1	once	-	TRBJ1-1	CASSLRTGRVYTEAFF	TGTGCCAGCAGCTTACGGACAGGGCGGGTTTACACTGAAGCTTTCTTT
TRBV28	once	TRBD1	TRBJ2-5	CATGQGAPQETQYF	TGTGCCACCGGGCAGGGGGCTCCCCAAGAGACCCAGTACTTC
TRBV10-3	-	-	TRBJ1-6	CAILEDNNSPLHF	TGTGCCATCCTGGAGGATAACAATTCACCCCTCCACTTT